One and the same sample provided the 18 T cell receptor beta chains below, sequenced in a study of blood T cell repertoires in COVID-19. Sequencing was performed with immunoSEQ multiplex PCR; in TCRdb, only in-frame clones are kept and a portion is missing. The repertoire holds some 220,000 clones, with roughly 84% as singletons. Material for sequencing was peripheral blood. These receptors all come from a man aged 45 to 65 with active or convalescent COVID-19.

The chain employs TRBV19 and TRBJ1-5, with D possibly matching TRBD1 (6 bases). Germline V lookup: CDR1 LNHDA, CDR2 SQIVND (reference sequence). The CDR3 is 16 residues long. Trimming shortened V by 1 base and J by 6 bases, and 16 bases separated the two germline ends. The CDR3: CASSIGIQGVGQPQHF. CDR3 DNA sequence: TGTGCCAGTAGTATAGGAATACAGGGTGTGGGTCAGCCCCAGCATTTT. The full variable domain, with the rest looked up from reference TRBV19 and TRBJ1-5, is DGGITQSPKYLFRKEGQNVTLSCEQNLNHDAMYWYRQDPGQGLRLIYYSQIVNDFQKGDIAEGYSVSREKKESFPLTVTSAQKNPTAFYLCASSIGIQGVGQPQHFGDGTRLSIL.

The chain couples TRBV6-2 or TRBV6-3 to TRBJ1-1, with 7 nucleotides matching TRBD1. Germline CDR1 reads MNHEY; CDR2 reads SVGEGT. Unmatched junction bases numbered 16, after V lost 0 bases and J lost 6 bases. The CDR3 has 18 residues. CDR3 sequence reads: CASSYSISRGKGKAEAFF. The CDR3 region has the DNA TGTGCCAGCAGTTACTCGATTTCCAGGGGGAAGGGAAAAGCTGAAGCTTTCTTT.

This clone was observed a single time. The rearrangement uses TRBV5-4 and TRBJ1-1; D possibly corresponds to TRBD1 (6 bases). The CDR3 is made up of 13 amino acids. CDR1 is SGHNT, CDR2 YYREEE, per germline (reference sequence). V was cut by 10 bases and J by 1 base, with 14 bases left in between. The DNA for the CDR3 is TGTGCCTCTAGCAGAGGGGGGAACACTGAAGCTTTCTTT. Its translation: CASSRGGNTEAFF.

In this sample, this clone turned up a few times. This chain's CDR3 is CASSKDGSSGNTIYF. The CDR3 DNA reads as TGTGCCAGCAGTAAGGACGGGAGCTCTGGAAACACCATATATTTT. The chain recombines TRBV2 with TRBJ1-3; D ambiguous. Germline V gives CDR1 SNHLY, CDR2 FYNNEI. V was shortened by 5 bases and J by 0 bases, with 11 bases between the two germline ends. The CDR3 covers 15 residues.

The rearrangement joins TRBV10-1 to TRBJ2-5; 10 bases map to TRBD2. Trimming at V came to 6 bases and at J to 5 bases, leaving 12 bases not matched to a gene. CDR1 and CDR2 (germline): WNHNN, SYGVQD (reference sequence). This CDR3 is 16 amino acids long. This CDR3 reads CASSGRSGRAGETQYF. The CDR3 DNA reads TGCGCCAGCAGCGGGCGCAGCGGGAGGGCCGGGGAGACCCAGTACTTC.

The genes are TRBV4-3 and TRBJ1-2; TRBD1 matches at 11 bases. Trimming at V came to 2 bases and at J to 8 bases, leaving 7 bases not matched to a gene. Per germline, CDR1 LGHNA and CDR2 YSLEER. The CDR3 spans 15 residues. The CDR3 nucleotides are TGCGCCAGCAGCCAAACCGGGACAGGGGGTTCCGGCTACACCTTC. This translates into CASSQTGTGGSGYTF.

The rearrangement links TRBV7-2 to TRBJ2-1, with 11 bases matching TRBD2. The CDR3 contains 14 residues. V lost 6 bases and J lost 6; bases outside the gene matches: 4. CDR1 and CDR2 from the germline V gene are SGHTA and FQGNSA. CDR3 protein: CASRSGTSGNEQFF. The CDR3 coding sequence is TGTGCCAGCAGGTCCGGGACTAGCGGCAATGAGCAGTTCTTC.

CDR3 sequence reads: CASSPSRQGAKAFF. The CDR3 nucleotides are TGTGCCAGCAGCCCCTCGAGACAGGGGGCTAAGGCTTTCTTT. The chain joins TRBV3-1 (or the pseudogene TRBV3-2) to TRBJ1-1; 10 bases agree with TRBD1. After removal of 4 bases from V and 11 bases from J, the junction contained 10 bases not matched to a gene. This CDR3 is built from 14 residues. The germline CDR1 and CDR2 sequences are LGHDT and YNNKEL (reference sequence).

The chain recombines TRBV18 with TRBJ2-7; 10 nucleotides match TRBD1. The J segment lost 4 bases and the V segment lost 2 bases, leaving 11 bases of the junction unmatched. This CDR3 has 17 residues. Germline loops: CDR1 KGHSH, CDR2 LQKENI. CDR3 in amino acids: CASSPINGRQGAYEQYF. The CDR3 DNA is TGTGCCAGCTCACCAATCAACGGGAGACAGGGGGCATACGAGCAGTACTTC.

As concerns this clone: Distinct nucleotide sequences in the sample also encode this CDR3. V gene TRBV7-3 combines with J gene TRBJ2-5; 9 nucleotides align to TRBD1. The V segment lost 3 bases and the J segment 3 bases; nucleotides outside the gene matches: 2. The CDR3 sequence is 14 residues long. The germline V gene has CDR1 SGHTA and CDR2 FQGTGA. The CDR3 sequence: CASSLTGGEETQYF. As DNA, the CDR3 is TGTGCCAGCAGCTTGACAGGGGGGGAAGAGACCCAGTACTTC.

J is TRBJ2-5 and V is TRBV11-2; unclear D gene. Germline V gives CDR1 SGHAT, CDR2 FQNNGV. This CDR3 has 10 amino acids. V shed 3 bases and J shed 7 bases, with 3 bases lying between them. DNA for the CDR3: TGTGCCAGCAGCTTCGGGACCCAGTACTTC. Its translation: CASSFGTQYF.

This clone was counted once. The chain has TRBV9 and TRBJ2-2; weak D call: TRBD2 (5 bases). The CDR3 has 13 amino acids. V lost 0 bases and J lost 6, with 6 bases in between. The germline V gene encodes CDR1 SGDLS and CDR2 YYNGEE. CDR3 DNA: TGTGCCAGCAGCGTAGCTAGCCCCGGGGAGCTGTTTTTT. It specifies CASSVASPGELFF.

The chain employs TRBV9 and TRBJ2-3; 9 bases agree with TRBD1. From germline, CDR1 is SGDLS and CDR2 YYNGEE. CDR3 length: 16 residues. V shed 3 bases, J shed 0 bases, and the junction held 5 bases outside the gene matches. CDR3 DNA: TGTGCCAGCAGCGAGTCTGGACAGGGGAGCACAGATACGCAGTATTTT. Protein sequence: CASSESGQGSTDTQYF.

The V and J genes are TRBV7-9 and TRBJ2-2, with D unresolved. CDR3 length equals 14 residues. V was cut by 2 bases and J by 5 bases, with 9 bases left in between. Germline V lookup: CDR1 SEHNR, CDR2 FQNEAQ (reference sequence). CDR3 in DNA: TGTGCCAGCAGCTTAATTGATAGAACCGGGGAGCTGTTTTTT. Its protein is CASSLIDRTGELFF.

V usage is TRBV7-9 and J usage is TRBJ2-1; 13 nucleotides match TRBD2. Germline V gives CDR1 SEHNR, CDR2 FQNEAQ (reference sequence). The CDR3 consists of 18 residues. Germline trimming cut 2 bases from V and 7 bases from J; bases unmatched to any gene: 11. CDR3 amino acids: CASSLIAMTSGGPNEQFF. CDR3 DNA sequence: TGTGCCAGCAGCTTAATTGCAATGACTAGCGGGGGGCCGAATGAGCAGTTCTTC.

A single count supports this clone. The chain links TRBV19 to TRBJ2-2, with D perhaps matching TRBD1 (5 bases). Germline CDR1 and CDR2: LNHDA and SQIVND (reference sequence). The length of the CDR3 is 17 residues. Trimming pared 1 base from V and 3 bases from J, leaving 15 bases between. The CDR3 spells CASSIATGAWDTGELFF. CDR3 nucleotide sequence: TGTGCCAGTAGTATAGCCACAGGCGCCTGGGACACCGGGGAGCTGTTTTTT.

The rearrangement links TRBV2 to TRBJ1-4; 7 bases map to TRBD1. Losses at the gene ends were 5 bases for V and 6 bases for J; bases not matched to a gene: 12. Germline CDR1 SNHLY, CDR2 FYNNEI. This CDR3 region has 16 residues. The CDR3 DNA reads as TGTGCCAGCAGTCCCCCAAGGGGGCGCGGGGATGAAAAACTGTTTTTT. Encoded protein: CASSPPRGRGDEKLFF. Looking up the rest from reference TRBV2 and TRBJ1-4 gives the full variable domain: EPEVTQTPSHQVTQMGQEVILRCVPISNHLYFYWYRQILGQKVEFLVSFYNNEISEKSEIFDDQFSVERPDGSNFTLKIRSTKLEDSAMYFCASSPPRGRGDEKLFFGSGTQLSVL.

The chain is built from TRBV2 and TRBJ2-1, with TRBD2 matching 7 bases. J gave up 10 bases and V 6 bases, and 3 bases lay outside the gene matches. In germline, CDR1 is SNHLY, CDR2 FYNNEI. This CDR3 has 11 residues. The DNA of the CDR3 is TGTGCCAGCAGCCCGGGACTAGAGCAGTTCTTC. This codes for CASSPGLEQFF.